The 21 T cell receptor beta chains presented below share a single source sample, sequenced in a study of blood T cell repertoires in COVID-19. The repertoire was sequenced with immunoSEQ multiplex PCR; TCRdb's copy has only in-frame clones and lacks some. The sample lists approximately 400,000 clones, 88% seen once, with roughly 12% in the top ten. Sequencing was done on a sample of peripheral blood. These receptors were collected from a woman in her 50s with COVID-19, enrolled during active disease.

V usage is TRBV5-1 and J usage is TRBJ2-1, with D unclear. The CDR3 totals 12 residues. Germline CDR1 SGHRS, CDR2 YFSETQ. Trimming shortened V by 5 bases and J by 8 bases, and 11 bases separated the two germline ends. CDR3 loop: CASSISSHEQFF. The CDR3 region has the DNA TGCGCCAGCAGTATCTCTAGTCATGAGCAGTTCTTC.

The CDR3 nucleotides are TGTGCCAGCAGTCAATTGACAGTCAACACTGAAGCTTTCTTT. The encoded protein is CASSQLTVNTEAFF. This chain joins TRBV6-6 and TRBJ1-1, with D possibly being TRBD1 (5 bases). Germline CDR1 and CDR2: MNHNY and SVGAGI (reference sequence). This CDR3 has 14 residues. The ends were cut back, 5 bases at V and 2 bases at J, with 12 bases in the middle.

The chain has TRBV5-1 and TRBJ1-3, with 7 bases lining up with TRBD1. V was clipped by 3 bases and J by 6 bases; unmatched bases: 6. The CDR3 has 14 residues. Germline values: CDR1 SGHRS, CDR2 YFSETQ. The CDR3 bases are TGCGCCAGCAGCTCAGGACAGGAACCAAACACCATATATTTT. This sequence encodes CASSSGQEPNTIYF.

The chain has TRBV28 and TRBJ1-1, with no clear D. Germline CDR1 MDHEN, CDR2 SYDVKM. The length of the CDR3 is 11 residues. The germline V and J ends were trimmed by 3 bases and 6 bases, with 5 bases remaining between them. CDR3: CASSFGAEAFF. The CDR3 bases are TGTGCCAGCAGTTTTGGAGCTGAAGCTTTCTTT.

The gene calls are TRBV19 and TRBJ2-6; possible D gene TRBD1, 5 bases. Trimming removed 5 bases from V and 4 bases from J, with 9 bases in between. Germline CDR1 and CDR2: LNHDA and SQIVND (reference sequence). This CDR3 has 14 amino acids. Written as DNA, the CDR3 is TGTGCCAGTAGTCAGGGAACCGGGGCCAACGTCCTGACTTTC. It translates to CASSQGTGANVLTF.

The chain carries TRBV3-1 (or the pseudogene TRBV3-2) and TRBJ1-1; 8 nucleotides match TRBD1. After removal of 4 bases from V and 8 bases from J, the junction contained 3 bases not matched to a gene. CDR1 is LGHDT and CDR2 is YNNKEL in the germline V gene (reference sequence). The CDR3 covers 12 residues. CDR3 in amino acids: CASSLQGAEAFF. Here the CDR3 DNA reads TGTGCCAGCAGCCTTCAGGGGGCCGAAGCTTTCTTT.

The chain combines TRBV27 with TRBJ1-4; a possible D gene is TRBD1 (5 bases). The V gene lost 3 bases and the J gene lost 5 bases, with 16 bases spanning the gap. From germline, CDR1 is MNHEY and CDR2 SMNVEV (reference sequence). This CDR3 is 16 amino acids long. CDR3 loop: CASSLGSLGVNEKLFF. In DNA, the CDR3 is TGTGCCAGCAGTTTGGGCTCTCTAGGGGTGAATGAAAAACTGTTTTTT. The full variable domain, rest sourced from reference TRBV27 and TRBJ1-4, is EAQVTQNPRYLITVTGKKLTVTCSQNMNHEYMSWYRQDPGLGLRQIYYSMNVEVTDKGDVPEGYKVSRKEKRNFPLILESPSPNQTSLYFCASSLGSLGVNEKLFFGSGTQLSVL.

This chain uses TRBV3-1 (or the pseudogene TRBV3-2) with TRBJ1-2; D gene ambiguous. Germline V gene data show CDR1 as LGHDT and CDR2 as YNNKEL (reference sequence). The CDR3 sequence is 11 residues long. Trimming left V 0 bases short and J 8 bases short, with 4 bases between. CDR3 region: CASSQDRGYTF. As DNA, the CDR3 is TGTGCCAGCAGCCAAGATCGGGGCTACACCTTC.

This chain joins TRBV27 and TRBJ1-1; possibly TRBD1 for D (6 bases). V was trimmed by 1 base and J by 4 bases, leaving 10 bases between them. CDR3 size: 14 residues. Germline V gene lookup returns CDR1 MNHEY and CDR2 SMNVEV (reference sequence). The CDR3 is CASSLWQGSTEAFF. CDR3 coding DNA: TGTGCCAGCAGTTTATGGCAGGGGTCCACTGAAGCTTTCTTT.

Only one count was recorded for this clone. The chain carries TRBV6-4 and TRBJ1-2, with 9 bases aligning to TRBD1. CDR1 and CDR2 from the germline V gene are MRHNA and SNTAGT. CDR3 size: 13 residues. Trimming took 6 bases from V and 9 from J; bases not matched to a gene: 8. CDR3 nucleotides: TGTGCCAGCAGCGCTACAGGGGGCGCGAGCTACACCTTC. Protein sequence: CASSATGGASYTF.

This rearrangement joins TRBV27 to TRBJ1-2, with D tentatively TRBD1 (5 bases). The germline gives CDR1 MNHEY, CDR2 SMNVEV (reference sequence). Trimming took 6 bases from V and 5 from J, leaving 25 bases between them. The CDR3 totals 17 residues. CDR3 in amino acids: CASSQRIAGPGGYGYTF. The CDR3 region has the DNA TGTGCCAGCAGCCAACGCATCGCCGGCCCCGGGGGGTATGGCTACACCTTC.

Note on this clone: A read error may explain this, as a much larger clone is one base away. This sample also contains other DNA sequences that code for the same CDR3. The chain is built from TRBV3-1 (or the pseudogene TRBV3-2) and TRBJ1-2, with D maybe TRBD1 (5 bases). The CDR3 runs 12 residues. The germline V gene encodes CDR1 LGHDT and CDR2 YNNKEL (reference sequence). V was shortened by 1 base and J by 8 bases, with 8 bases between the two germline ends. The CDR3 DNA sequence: TGTGCCAGCAGCCAAGGGGCAGGGGGCTACACCTTC. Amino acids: CASSQGAGGYTF.

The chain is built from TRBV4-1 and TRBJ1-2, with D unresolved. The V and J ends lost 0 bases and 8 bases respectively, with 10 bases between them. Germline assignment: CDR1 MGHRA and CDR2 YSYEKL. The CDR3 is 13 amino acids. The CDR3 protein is CASSQDQVRGYTF. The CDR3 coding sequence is TGCGCCAGCAGCCAAGATCAGGTTAGGGGCTACACCTTC.

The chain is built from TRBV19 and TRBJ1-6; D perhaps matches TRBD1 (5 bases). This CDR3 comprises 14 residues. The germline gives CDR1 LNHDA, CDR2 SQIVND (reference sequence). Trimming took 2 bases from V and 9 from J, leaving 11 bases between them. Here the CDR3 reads CASSISGLSSPLHF. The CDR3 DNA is TGTGCCAGTAGTATATCAGGGCTGAGTTCACCCCTCCACTTT.

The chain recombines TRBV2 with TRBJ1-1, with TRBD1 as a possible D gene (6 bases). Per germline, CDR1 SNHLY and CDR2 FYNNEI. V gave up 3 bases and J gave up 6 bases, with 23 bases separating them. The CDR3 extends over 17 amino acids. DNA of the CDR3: TGTGCCAGCAGTGACGCCCAGGGGAGTTGGACAAACCCTGAAGCTTTCTTT. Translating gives CASSDAQGSWTNPEAFF.

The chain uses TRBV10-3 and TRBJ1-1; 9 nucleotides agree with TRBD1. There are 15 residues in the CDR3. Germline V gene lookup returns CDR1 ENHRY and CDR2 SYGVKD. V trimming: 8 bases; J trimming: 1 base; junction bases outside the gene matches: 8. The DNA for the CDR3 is TGTGCCATCCGAGGACAGGGGTCTGGGAACACTGAAGCTTTCTTT. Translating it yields CAIRGQGSGNTEAFF.

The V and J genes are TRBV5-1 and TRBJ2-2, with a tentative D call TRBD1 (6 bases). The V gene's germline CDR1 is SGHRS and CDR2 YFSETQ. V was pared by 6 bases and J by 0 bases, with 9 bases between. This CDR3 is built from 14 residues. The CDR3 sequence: CASKGVANTGELFF. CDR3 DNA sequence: TGCGCCAGCAAGGGGGTCGCGAACACCGGGGAGCTGTTTTTT.

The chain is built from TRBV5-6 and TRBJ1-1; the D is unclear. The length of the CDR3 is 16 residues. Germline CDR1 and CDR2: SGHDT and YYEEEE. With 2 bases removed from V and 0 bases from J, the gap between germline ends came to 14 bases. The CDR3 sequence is CASSFMVERMNTEAFF. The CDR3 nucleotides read TGTGCCAGCAGCTTCATGGTGGAGAGAATGAACACTGAAGCTTTCTTT. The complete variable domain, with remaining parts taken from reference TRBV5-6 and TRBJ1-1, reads DAGVTQSPTHLIKTRGQQVTLRCSPKSGHDTVSWYQQALGQGPQFIFQYYEEEERQRGNFPDRFSGHQFPNYSSELNVNALLLGDSALYLCASSFMVERMNTEAFFGQGTRLTVV.

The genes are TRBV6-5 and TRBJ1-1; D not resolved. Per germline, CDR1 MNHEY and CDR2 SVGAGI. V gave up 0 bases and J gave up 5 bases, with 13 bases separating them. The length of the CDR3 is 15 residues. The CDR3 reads CASSYSTGVGTEAFF. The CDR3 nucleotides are TGTGCCAGCAGTTACTCAACCGGGGTAGGGACTGAAGCTTTCTTT.

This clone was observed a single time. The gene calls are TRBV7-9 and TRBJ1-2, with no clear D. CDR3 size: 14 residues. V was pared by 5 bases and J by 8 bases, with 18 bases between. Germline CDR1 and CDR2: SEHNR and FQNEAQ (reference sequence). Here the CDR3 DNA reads TGTGCCAGCAGCCTCTTAGCGATGGGTCGGGGCTACACCTTC. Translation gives CASSLLAMGRGYTF.

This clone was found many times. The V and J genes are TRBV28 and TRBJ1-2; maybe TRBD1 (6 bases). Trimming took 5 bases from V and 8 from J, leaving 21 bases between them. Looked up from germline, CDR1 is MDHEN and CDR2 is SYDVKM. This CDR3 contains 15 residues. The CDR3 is CASSLRGGLVKGYTF. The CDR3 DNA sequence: TGTGCCAGCAGTCTGCGGGGGGGCCTGGTCAAAGGCTACACCTTC.